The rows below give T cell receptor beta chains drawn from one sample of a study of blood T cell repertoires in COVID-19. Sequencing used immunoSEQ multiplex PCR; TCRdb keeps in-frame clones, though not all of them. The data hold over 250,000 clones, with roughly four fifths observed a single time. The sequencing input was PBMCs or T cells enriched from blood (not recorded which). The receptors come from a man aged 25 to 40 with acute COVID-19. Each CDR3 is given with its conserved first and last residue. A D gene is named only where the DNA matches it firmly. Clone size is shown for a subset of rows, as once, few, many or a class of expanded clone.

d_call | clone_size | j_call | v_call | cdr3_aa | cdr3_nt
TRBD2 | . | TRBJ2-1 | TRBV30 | CAWRLGTKSIFF | TGTGCCTGGAGACTCGGGACTAAGAGCATATTCTTC
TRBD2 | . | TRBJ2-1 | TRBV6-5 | CASKSGTSRNEQFF | TGTGCCAGTAAGAGCGGGACCAGCAGGAATGAGCAGTTCTTC
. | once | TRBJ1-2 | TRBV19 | CASTFGVPDSYGYTF | TGTGCCAGTACGTTTGGAGTCCCGGACTCCTATGGCTACACCTTC
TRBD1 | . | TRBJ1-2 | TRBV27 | CASSFSSGTGDGYTF | TGTGCCAGCAGTTTCTCGTCCGGGACAGGGGACGGCTACACCTTC
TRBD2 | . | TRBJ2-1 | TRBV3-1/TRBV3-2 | CASMERGNEQFF | TGTGCCAGCATGGAGCGGGGCAATGAGCAGTTCTTC
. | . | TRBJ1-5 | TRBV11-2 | CASSQDITQPQHF | TGTGCCAGCAGCCAAGACATTACTCAGCCCCAGCATTTT
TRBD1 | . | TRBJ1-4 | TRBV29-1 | CSVGLGTGGEKLFF | TGCAGCGTTGGATTGGGGACAGGGGGGGAAAAACTGTTTTTT
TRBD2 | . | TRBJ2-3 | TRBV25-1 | CASTRTSGGQTDTQYF | TGTGCCAGCACAAGGACTAGCGGGGGGCAAACAGATACGCAGTATTTT
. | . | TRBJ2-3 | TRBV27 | CASSFLGLQADTQYF | TGTGCCAGCAGTTTTTTGGGACTTCAAGCAGATACGCAGTATTTT
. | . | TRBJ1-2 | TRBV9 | CASSPSVGGYTF | TGTGCCAGCAGCCCAAGCGTAGGCGGCTACACCTTC
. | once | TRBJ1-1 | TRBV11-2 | CASSRARAKTEAFF | TGTGCCAGCAGCCGTGCGCGGGCCAAAACTGAAGCTTTCTTT
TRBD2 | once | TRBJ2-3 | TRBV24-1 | CATRAGLAGSADTQYF | TGTGCCACCAGGGCCGGACTAGCGGGTAGCGCAGATACGCAGTATTTT
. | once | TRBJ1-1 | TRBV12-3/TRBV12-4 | CASWLQENTEAFF | TGTGCCAGCTGGCTCCAGGAGAACACTGAAGCTTTCTTT
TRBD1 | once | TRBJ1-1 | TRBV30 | CARSLGTGNTEAFF | TGTGCCAGATCTTTGGGGACAGGGAACACTGAAGCTTTCTTT
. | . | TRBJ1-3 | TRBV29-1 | CSGQELSGNTIYF | TGCAGCGGTCAAGAACTCTCTGGAAACACCATATATTTT
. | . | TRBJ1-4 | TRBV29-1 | CSVEQGLGEKLFF | TGCAGCGTTGAACAGGGGCTTGGTGAAAAACTGTTTTTT
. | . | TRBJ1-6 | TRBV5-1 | CASSLVVGGNSPLHF | TGCGCCAGCAGCTTGGTTGTGGGGGGGAATTCACCCCTCCACTTT
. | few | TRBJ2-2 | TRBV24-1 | CATLYSGLAGELFF | TGTGCCACCCTATATTCAGGGTTGGCCGGGGAGCTGTTTTTT
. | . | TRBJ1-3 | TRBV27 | CASKREGVGNTIYF | TGTGCCAGCAAAAGAGAGGGTGTTGGAAACACCATATATTTT
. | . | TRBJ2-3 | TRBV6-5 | CASYPRGRGADTQYF | TGTGCCAGCTACCCGAGAGGCAGGGGGGCAGATACGCAGTATTTT
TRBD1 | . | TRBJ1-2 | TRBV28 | CASTPTGTGRPGYTF | TGTGCCAGCACCCCGACCGGGACAGGGCGTCCTGGCTACACCTTC
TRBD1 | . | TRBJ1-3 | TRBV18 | CASSPTDRRNTIYF | TGTGCCAGCTCACCCACGGACAGGAGAAACACCATATATTTT
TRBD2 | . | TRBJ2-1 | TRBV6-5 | CASSYWGGREYNEQFF | TGTGCCAGCAGTTACTGGGGCGGGAGGGAATACAATGAGCAGTTCTTC
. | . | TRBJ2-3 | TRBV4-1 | CASSEGAGWVQYF | TGCGCCAGCAGCGAAGGGGCTGGGTGGGTCCAGTATTTT
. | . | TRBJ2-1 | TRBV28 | CASSLTVAEQFF | TGTGCCAGCAGCCTAACGGTAGCGGAGCAGTTCTTC
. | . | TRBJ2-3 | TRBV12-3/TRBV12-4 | CASSLSGVETQYF | TGTGCCAGCAGTTTATCAGGTGTCGAAACGCAGTATTTT
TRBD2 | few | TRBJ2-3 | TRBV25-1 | CASSDEEAGVDTQYF | TGTGCCAGCAGTGACGAAGAAGCGGGAGTGGATACGCAGTATTTT
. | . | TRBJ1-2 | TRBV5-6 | CASSLTGSGYGYTF | TGTGCCAGCAGCTTGACAGGGTCGGGCTATGGCTACACCTTC
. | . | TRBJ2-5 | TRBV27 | CASSSTLELIETQYF | TGTGCCAGCAGTTCAACTCTGGAGTTGATCGAGACCCAGTACTTC
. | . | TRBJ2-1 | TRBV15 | CATSGQVWNEQFF | TGTGCCACCAGCGGTCAGGTGTGGAATGAGCAGTTCTTC
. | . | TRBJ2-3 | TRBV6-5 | CAVERRGGTDTQYF | TGTGCCGTCGAAAGAAGGGGGGGTACAGATACGCAGTATTTT
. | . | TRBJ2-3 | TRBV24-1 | CATSDLKLSTDTQYF | TGTGCCACCAGTGATTTGAAGCTTTCCACAGATACGCAGTATTTT
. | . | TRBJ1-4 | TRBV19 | CASSIAPGVKLFF | TGTGCCAGTAGTATAGCTCCCGGGGTAAAACTGTTTTTT
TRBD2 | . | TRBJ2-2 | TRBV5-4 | CASSLDPGGDTGELFF | TGTGCCAGCAGCTTGGACCCGGGGGGGGACACCGGGGAGCTGTTTTTT
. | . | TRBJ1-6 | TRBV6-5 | CASSFIRDTGGSPLHF | TGTGCCAGCAGTTTCATACGGGACACGGGTGGCTCACCCCTCCACTTT
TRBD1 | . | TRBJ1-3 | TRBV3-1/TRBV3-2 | CASSQDPDRGLGNTIYF | TGTGCCAGCAGCCAAGACCCTGACAGGGGACTTGGAAACACCATATATTTT
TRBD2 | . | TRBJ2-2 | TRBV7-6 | CASSFSGGASGELFF | TGTGCCAGCAGCTTTAGCGGGGGGGCATCCGGGGAGCTGTTTTTT
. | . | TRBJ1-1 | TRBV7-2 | CASSPRGGRNTEAFF | TGTGCCAGCAGTCCTAGAGGGGGAAGGAACACTGAAGCTTTCTTT
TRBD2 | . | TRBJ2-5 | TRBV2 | CASSEFGASGAKYF | TGTGCCAGCAGTGAATTCGGGGCTAGCGGGGCGAAGTACTTC
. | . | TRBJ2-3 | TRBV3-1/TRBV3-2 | CASSQGGRGWDTQYF | TGTGCCAGCAGCCAAGGAGGCAGGGGTTGGGATACGCAGTATTTT
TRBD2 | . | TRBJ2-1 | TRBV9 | CASSDPGREAFNEQFF | TGTGCCAGCAGCGACCCAGGGCGGGAGGCGTTTAATGAGCAGTTCTTC
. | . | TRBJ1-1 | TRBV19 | CASRGAIYGGRRETSAEAFF | TGTGCCAGTAGAGGGGCAATTTACGGGGGGCGCCGGGAAACCTCGGCTGAAGCTTTCTTT
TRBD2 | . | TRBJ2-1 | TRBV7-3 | CASSPLEGGEQFF | TGTGCCAGCAGCCCTCTAGAGGGAGGGGAGCAGTTCTTC